This T cell receptor (beta chain) was recorded in a study of blood T cell repertoires in COVID-19. Study in general: Sites in the United States, Italy and Spain provided acute and convalescent COVID-19 samples. T cells, B-cell-depleted T cells, or PBMCs provided the cDNA or gDNA that served as material.

Original methodology: Amplification from reference gene primers served as the basis for estimated nucleated cell counts. Sequencing was performed with immunoSEQ multiplex PCR; in TCRdb, only in-frame clones are kept and a portion is missing. From that table come the V and J calls and clone size; the DNA was used to work out D and trimming. The table has almost 35,000 clones, over 75% seen once. The CDR3 spans 13 residues. Germline V gives CDR1 SGHRS, CDR2 YFSETQ. The germline V and J ends were trimmed by 2 bases and 5 bases, with 9 bases remaining between them. What was sequenced was peripheral blood. The chain carries TRBV5-1 and TRBJ2-3, with D hard to call. The source is a man in his 60s with active COVID-19. This CDR3 reads CASSFAARDTQYF. The CDR3 bases are TGCGCCAGCAGCTTCGCGGCCCGAGATACGCAGTATTTT.